The 15 T cell receptor beta chains given below trace back to one sample, sequenced in a study of PD-L1 blockade in urothelial cancer. The time point was: pretreatment peripheral blood. The data were produced by immunoSEQ multiplex PCR, yet TCRdb's version contains in-frame clones alone and is incomplete. The sample shows 130,000 or so clones, approximately 88% of them seen only once. The sample consisted of PBMCs, taken around atezolizumab (anti-PD-L1) treatment. The receptors derive from a man aged 45-65 years with urothelial cancer.

V usage is TRBV28 and J usage is TRBJ1-4; TRBD1 matches at 11 bases. The CDR3 runs to 17 residues. V was clipped by 4 bases and J by 4 bases; unmatched bases: 8. CDR1 is MDHEN, CDR2 SYDVKM, per germline. The CDR3 region has the DNA TGTGCCAGCAGTTCACCGGGACAGGGGGTTAGTAATGAAAAACTGTTTTTT. Translation: CASSSPGQGVSNEKLFF.

This clone was observed many times. The chain recombines TRBV5-1 with TRBJ2-7; perhaps TRBD2 as D (6 bases). CDR1 and CDR2 (germline): SGHRS, YFSETQ. The CDR3 contains 14 residues. The V and J ends lost 3 bases and 3 bases respectively, with 13 bases between them. CDR3: CASSSGTLNYEQYF. In DNA, the CDR3 is TGCGCCAGCAGCTCAGGGACTCTTAACTACGAGCAGTACTTC.

This clone was detected once. The genes are TRBV19 and TRBJ2-3, with TRBD1 matching over 7 bases. The CDR3 is made up of 14 amino acids. Germline V gene data show CDR1 as LNHDA and CDR2 as SQIVND (reference sequence). The trim removed 4 bases at V and 5 bases at J, leaving 6 bases unmatched. CDR3 loop: CASSRRQGRDTQYF. DNA for the CDR3: TGTGCCAGTAGTAGAAGACAGGGAAGAGATACGCAGTATTTT. Looking up the rest from reference TRBV19 and TRBJ2-3 gives the full variable domain: DGGITQSPKYLFRKEGQNVTLSCEQNLNHDAMYWYRQDPGQGLRLIYYSQIVNDFQKGDIAEGYSVSREKKESFPLTVTSAQKNPTAFYLCASSRRQGRDTQYFGPGTRLTVL.

This clone has just a few counts. The V call is TRBV4-1, the J call TRBJ1-5; a possible D gene is TRBD1 (6 bases). CDR3 length equals 16 residues. Germline V gene data show CDR1 as MGHRA and CDR2 as YSYEKL. Deletions cut 0 bases from V and 7 bases from J, with 16 bases between. CDR3 nucleotides: TGCGCCAGCAGCCAAGATTTTTCAGGGGATGGACAGCCCCAGCATTTT. Translating it yields CASSQDFSGDGQPQHF.

The chain is built from TRBV7-9 and TRBJ1-6; unclear D gene. This CDR3 is 15 amino acids long. Trimming stripped 2 bases from V and 7 bases from J, with 12 bases between. Germline V lookup: CDR1 SEHNR, CDR2 FQNEAQ (reference sequence). Here the CDR3 DNA reads TGTGCCAGCAGCTTAAGGATAGGGAGCAATTCACCCCTCCACTTT. Encoded protein: CASSLRIGSNSPLHF.

The J gene is TRBJ1-4, the V gene TRBV5-1; D is perhaps TRBD1 (6 bases). Trimming pared 4 bases from V and 7 bases from J, leaving 20 bases between. CDR3 length equals 16 residues. From germline, CDR1 is SGHRS and CDR2 YFSETQ. CDR3 region: CASSRLQGRAGEKLFF. In nucleotides, the CDR3 is TGCGCCAGCAGCCGTCTGCAGGGGAGGGCTGGTGAAAAACTGTTTTTT.

The chain couples TRBV19 to TRBJ2-2; 7 bases fit TRBD2. The ends lost 4 bases at V and 0 bases at J; junction bases unmatched: 5. CDR1 LNHDA and CDR2 SQIVND come from the germline V gene (reference sequence). The CDR3 consists of 16 residues. CDR3 sequence reads: CASSKVAGANTGELFF. CDR3 DNA: TGTGCCAGTAGTAAAGTAGCGGGTGCGAACACCGGGGAGCTGTTTTTT.

CDR3 sequence: CASRAEGTEAFF. CDR3 bases: TGTGCCAGCCGTGCAGAGGGAACTGAAGCTTTCTTT. The chain uses TRBV11-3 and TRBJ1-1; D unresolved. Trimming shortened V by 8 bases and J by 5 bases, and 12 bases separated the two germline ends. The CDR3 totals 12 residues. CDR1 and CDR2 (germline): SGHNT, YENEEA. The variable domain in full, with the rest retrieved from reference TRBV11-3 and TRBJ1-1, is EAGVVQSPRYKIIEKKQPVAFWCNPISGHNTLYWYLQNLGQGPELLIRYENEEAVDDSQLPKDRFSAERLKGVDSTLKIQPAELGDSAVYLCASRAEGTEAFFGQGTRLTVV.

This chain joins TRBV7-9 and TRBJ1-2; D gene unclear. The V and J ends lost 5 bases and 5 bases respectively, with 12 bases between them. Germline V lookup: CDR1 SEHNR, CDR2 FQNEAQ (reference sequence). This CDR3 has 13 residues. The CDR3: CASSASGGYGYTF. The CDR3, as DNA: TGTGCCAGCAGCGCCTCGGGAGGGTATGGCTACACCTTC.

This clone was recorded only once. This rearrangement joins TRBV7-9 to TRBJ2-2; TRBD2 might be the D (5 bases). Germline values: CDR1 SEHNR, CDR2 FQNEAQ (reference sequence). Trimming pared 0 bases from V and 0 bases from J, leaving 11 bases between. The CDR3 covers 17 residues. The CDR3 spells CASSLALRGSNTGELFF. DNA for the CDR3: TGTGCCAGCAGCTTAGCCCTCCGGGGATCGAACACCGGGGAGCTGTTTTTT.

Notes on this clone: The sample contains more than one DNA sequence encoding this CDR3. J is TRBJ2-7 and V is TRBV6-5, with 10 bases aligning to TRBD2. This CDR3 region has 14 residues. CDR1 MNHEY and CDR2 SVGAGI come from the germline V gene. Trimming took 3 bases from V and 4 from J; bases not matched to a gene: 3. The CDR3 bases are TGTGCCAGCAGTTATAGCGGGAGGAATTACGAGCAGTACTTC. Translation: CASSYSGRNYEQYF.

The V call is TRBV11-2, the J call TRBJ2-5, with no clear D. Germline-derived CDR1 and CDR2 are SGHAT and FQNNGV. The V end lost 0 bases, the J end lost 2 bases, and 10 bases lay between the germline ends. CDR3 length: 15 amino acids. In DNA, the CDR3 is TGTGCCAGCAGCTTAGATCGAAAGAGTCAAGAGACCCAGTACTTC. It yields the protein CASSLDRKSQETQYF.

The rearrangement links TRBV30 to TRBJ1-5; D is perhaps TRBD1 (6 bases). Per the germline V gene, CDR1 is GTSNPN and CDR2 is SVGIG (reference sequence). CDR3 length: 14 amino acids. V dropped 4 bases and J dropped 2 bases, with 12 bases sitting between them. The CDR3 reads CAWNQGIGNQPQHF. CDR3 DNA: TGTGCCTGGAATCAGGGGATCGGCAATCAGCCCCAGCATTTT.

The rearrangement joins TRBV4-1 to TRBJ2-2; perhaps TRBD2 as D (5 bases). Germline-derived CDR1 and CDR2 are MGHRA and YSYEKL. The CDR3 is 13 amino acids. V lost 0 bases to trimming and J lost 8 bases, with 7 bases between them. DNA of the CDR3: TGCGCCAGCAGCCAAGATAAGCGGGGGGAGCTGTTTTTT. Protein sequence: CASSQDKRGELFF.

The chain has TRBV9 and TRBJ1-4; TRBD1 aligns across 11 bases. Trimming removed 4 bases from V and 0 bases from J; junction bases left unmatched: 2. Germline CDR1 is SGDLS and CDR2 is YYNGEE. This CDR3 has 16 amino acids. CDR3 nucleotide sequence: TGTGCCAGCAGCTGGGGACAGGGGGCAACTAATGAAAAACTGTTTTTT. This sequence encodes CASSWGQGATNEKLFF.